The 9 T cell receptor beta chains presented below share a single source sample, sequenced in a study of Graves' ophthalmopathy and Graves' hyperthyroidism. RNA transcripts were the source from which TCR beta CDR3 regions were amplified. Investigators did first-round RT-PCR with HTBI primers, then second-round multiplex PCR. A single record per CDR3 protein comes from TCRdb applying MiXCR to the multiplex PCR reads. Among 300,000 to 400,000 distinct CDR3 sequences listed, 15% to 20% were seen once. The material sequenced was peripheral blood. The receptors were gathered from an adult woman with stable Graves' hyperthyroidism.

This clonotype appeared many times. The chain couples TRBV27 to TRBJ2-7; the match to TRBD2 covers 9 bases. The CDR3 is 16 amino acids. With 0 bases clipped from V and 0 bases from J, the junction kept 3 bases outside the gene matches. Germline assignment: CDR1 MNHEY and CDR2 SMNVEV (reference sequence). The CDR3 nucleotides read TGTGCCAGCAGTTTATCGTCTAGCGGGATCTCCTACGAGCAGTACTTC. It yields the protein CASSLSSSGISYEQYF.

This clonotype was seen a few times. The chain joins TRBV19 to TRBJ2-2; D remains unclear. V was shortened by 7 bases and J by 6 bases, with 6 bases between the two germline ends. This CDR3 spans 11 amino acids. CDR1 LNHDA and CDR2 SQIVND come from the germline V gene (reference sequence). The CDR3 DNA follows: TGTGCCAGTATTTGGGCCGGGGAGCTGTTTTTT. It encodes CASIWAGELFF.

There are many counts of this clonotype. The chain uses TRBV27 and TRBJ2-2; D might be TRBD2 (5 bases). Germline V lookup: CDR1 MNHEY, CDR2 SMNVEV (reference sequence). The CDR3 loop spans 16 amino acids. V lost 5 bases to trimming and J lost 1 base, with 14 bases between them. The CDR3 protein is CASSPPTTLNTGELFF. CDR3 coding DNA: TGTGCCAGCAGTCCTCCGACTACCCTGAACACCGGGGAGCTGTTTTTT.

The chain combines TRBV12-3 or TRBV12-4 with TRBJ1-1, with D uncertain. The V end lost 8 bases, the J end lost 5 bases, and 15 bases lay between the germline ends. The CDR3 loop spans 13 amino acids. The CDR3: CASGQWGRTEAFF. The CDR3 DNA sequence: TGTGCCAGCGGGCAATGGGGAAGGACTGAAGCTTTCTTT.

The J gene is TRBJ1-6, the V gene TRBV14, with TRBD1 matching 7 bases. The CDR3 is 16 amino acids. Trimming removed 1 base from V and 11 bases from J; junction bases left unmatched: 11. Germline V lookup: CDR1 SGHDN, CDR2 FVKESK. The CDR3 coding sequence is TGTGCCAGCAGCCAAGGTTTAGGGGGCGCCGGGGCACCCCTCCACTTT. The encoded protein is CASSQGLGGAGAPLHF.

This clonotype occurred many times. The chain employs TRBV19 and TRBJ2-2; 8 positions agree with TRBD2. The CDR3 contains 14 residues. Germline V gene lookup returns CDR1 LNHDA and CDR2 SQIVND (reference sequence). The V segment lost 4 bases and the J segment 5 bases; nucleotides outside the gene matches: 3. The CDR3 region has the DNA TGTGCCAGTAGTAGGGCTAGCGGGACCGGGGAGCTGTTTTTT. It codes for CASSRASGTGELFF.

The chain links TRBV5-1 to TRBJ2-1; 10 nucleotides line up with TRBD2. Germline-derived CDR1 and CDR2 are SGHRS and YFSETQ. This CDR3 spans 15 amino acids. V lost 1 base and J lost 5; bases outside the gene matches: 3. The CDR3 sequence is CASSLLAGENNEQFF. The CDR3 bases are TGCGCCAGCAGCTTGCTAGCGGGAGAGAACAATGAGCAGTTCTTC. The variable domain in full, completed from reference TRBV5-1 and TRBJ2-1, reads KAGVTQTPRYLIKTRGQQVTLSCSPISGHRSVSWYQQTPGQGLQFLFEYFSETQRNKGNFPGRFSGRQFSNSRSEMNVSTLELGDSALYLCASSLLAGENNEQFFGPGTRLTVL.

This clonotype was observed many times. V usage is TRBV30 and J usage is TRBJ1-1, with 9 bases identical to TRBD1. Germline-derived CDR1 and CDR2 are GTSNPN and SVGIG (reference sequence). V was pared by 3 bases and J by 11 bases, with 7 bases of the junction left unmatched. There are 12 residues in the CDR3. CDR3 coding DNA: TGTGCCTGGAGCACAGGGGGCCTGAAGGCTTTCTTT. Translation gives CAWSTGGLKAFF.

This clonotype was counted many times. Here the CDR3 reads CASSEAPGTAYEQYF. In nucleotides, the CDR3 is TGTGCCAGCAGTGAAGCCCCCGGGACAGCCTACGAGCAGTACTTC. This rearrangement joins TRBV6-1 to TRBJ2-7; 7 bases map to TRBD1. The germline V gene has CDR1 MNHNS and CDR2 SASEGT. The V segment lost 0 bases and the J segment 2 bases; nucleotides outside the gene matches: 4. The CDR3 contains 15 residues.